This TCR beta chain is drawn from a study of blood T cell repertoires in COVID-19. Study context: Italy, Spain and the United States were the sources of the convalescent and acute COVID-19 samples. The cDNA or gDNA used as material had been derived from T cells, B-cell-depleted T cells, or PBMCs.

Germline CDR1 reads MNHEY; CDR2 reads SMNVEV (reference sequence). The V end was cut by 5 bases, the J end by 4 bases, with 23 bases between. This CDR3 is 17 amino acids long. Authors' methods: Scientists estimated how many nucleated cells there were by amplifying reference gene primers. Profiling relied on immunoSEQ multiplex PCR, and the TCRdb table lists in-frame clones only, not all of them. The DNA was the basis for D and trimming; V, J and clone size are from that table. The repertoire holds about 130,000 clones, with around 85% as singletons. The sequence came from a woman between 50 and 59 years old with acute or convalescent COVID-19. This sequence joins TRBV27 and TRBJ1-2, with D maybe TRBD1 (5 bases). The sequenced sample was peripheral blood. The CDR3 spells CASSPAGLGRERYGYTF. The CDR3, as DNA: TGTGCCAGCAGTCCGGCAGGGTTGGGACGGGAGCGCTATGGCTACACCTTC.